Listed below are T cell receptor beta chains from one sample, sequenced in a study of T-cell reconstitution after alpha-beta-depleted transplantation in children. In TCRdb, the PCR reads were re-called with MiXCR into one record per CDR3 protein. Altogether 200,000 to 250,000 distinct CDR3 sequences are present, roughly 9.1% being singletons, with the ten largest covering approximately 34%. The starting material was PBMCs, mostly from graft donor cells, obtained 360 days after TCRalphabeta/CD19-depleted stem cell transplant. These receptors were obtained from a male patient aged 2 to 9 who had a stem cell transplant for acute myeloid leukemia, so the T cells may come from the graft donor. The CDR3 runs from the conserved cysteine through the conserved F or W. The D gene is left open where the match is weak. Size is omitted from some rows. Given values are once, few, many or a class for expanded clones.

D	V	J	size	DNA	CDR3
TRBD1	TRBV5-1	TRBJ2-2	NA	TGCGCCAGTCAAACAGGGGTCACCGGGGAGCTGTTTTTT	CASQTGVTGELFF
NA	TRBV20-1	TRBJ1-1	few	TGCAGTCTCCGACAGACTGAAGCTTTCTTT	CSLRQTEAFF
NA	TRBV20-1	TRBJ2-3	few	TGCAGTGCCAGGGGGGGGCCGACTTCCATTGGTACGCAGTATTTT	CSARGGPTSIGTQYF
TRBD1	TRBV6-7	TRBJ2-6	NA	TGTGCCAGCAGTTACGGGGACAGGAGCTCTGGGGCCAACGTCCTGACTTTC	CASSYGDRSSGANVLTF
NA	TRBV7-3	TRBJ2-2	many	TGTGCCAGCAGCTCCCCTGGGAGGGGGAGCTTCACCGGGGAGCTGTTTTTT	CASSSPGRGSFTGELFF
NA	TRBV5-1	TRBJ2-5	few	TGCGCCAGCAGCTTGGTGATGGCGGGACCCGACGTAGAGACCCAGTACTTC	CASSLVMAGPDVETQYF
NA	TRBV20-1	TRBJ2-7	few	TGCAGTGCTCGGGACCGATCCTACGAGCAGTACTTC	CSARDRSYEQYF
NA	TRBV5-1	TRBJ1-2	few	TGCGCCAGCACTCTTTCCCTTTTGGGGGACGACGGCTACACCTTC	CASTLSLLGDDGYTF
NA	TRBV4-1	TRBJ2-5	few	TGCGCCAGCAGCCAAGATTGGGGACACCAGTACCAAGAGACCCAGTACTTC	CASSQDWGHQYQETQYF
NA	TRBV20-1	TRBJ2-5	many	TGCAGTGCTAGAGTACACTTCATCGGAGAGACCCAGTACTTC	CSARVHFIGETQYF
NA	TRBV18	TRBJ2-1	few	TGTGCCAGCTCACCGGACAACTACAATGAGCAGTTCTTC	CASSPDNYNEQFF
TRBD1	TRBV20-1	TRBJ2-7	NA	TGCAGTGCTCAGGACTCAGGGGGAAGCGTCTACGAGCAGTACTTC	CSAQDSGGSVYEQYF
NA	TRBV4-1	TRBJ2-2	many	TGCGCCAGCAGCCAAGAACCCACGGCCGTCGGGCAACCGAACACCGGGGAGCTGTTTTTT	CASSQEPTAVGQPNTGELFF
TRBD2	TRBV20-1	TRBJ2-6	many	TGCAGTGCTAGGCGTGCGGGGGACGTCCTGACTTTC	CSARRAGDVLTF
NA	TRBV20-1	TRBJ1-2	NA	TGCAGTGCTAGAGATGTGCAGGAACAACTCTATGGCTACACCTTC	CSARDVQEQLYGYTF
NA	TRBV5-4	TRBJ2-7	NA	TGTGCCAGCAGCCGGCAAAGCGTGGAAAGCTCGATGGGCGAGCAGTACTTC	CASSRQSVESSMGEQYF
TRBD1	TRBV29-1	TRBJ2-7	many	TGCAGCGATCACGGGACAGGGAGAAACTACGAGCAGTACTTC	CSDHGTGRNYEQYF
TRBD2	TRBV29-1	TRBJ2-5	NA	TGCAGCGTTTCGGGACTAGCGGGGGCCACATCCCCCCAAGAGACCCAGTACTTC	CSVSGLAGATSPQETQYF
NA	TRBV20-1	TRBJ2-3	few	TGCAGTGCTAGGGACAGCAGAAACACAGATACGCAGTATTTT	CSARDSRNTDTQYF
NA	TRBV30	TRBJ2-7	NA	TGTGCCTGGAGTGTCGGGGTCCTGACCTACGAGCAGTACTTC	CAWSVGVLTYEQYF
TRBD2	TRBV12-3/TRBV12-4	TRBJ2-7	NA	TGTGCCAGCAGTCCAGGGACTAGCGAGCACGAGCAGTACTTC	CASSPGTSEHEQYF
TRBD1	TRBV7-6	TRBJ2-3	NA	TGTGCCAGCAGCCTCGGGACAGGGGTTGCAGATACGCAGTATTTT	CASSLGTGVADTQYF
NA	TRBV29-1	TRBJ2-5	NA	TGCAGAGTCCGCCGTGCAGTCCAAGAGACCCAGTACTTC	CRVRRAVQETQYF
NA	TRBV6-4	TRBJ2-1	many	TGTGCCAGCAGTGCCCAACCTGGCAATGAGCAGTTCTTC	CASSAQPGNEQFF
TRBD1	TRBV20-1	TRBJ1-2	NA	TGCAGTGCGGCCTGGGACAGGGGGCATGGCTACACCTTC	CSAAWDRGHGYTF
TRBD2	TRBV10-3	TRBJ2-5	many	TGTGCCATCAGTGAGGGAAATAGCGGGAGTAAAGAGACCCAGTACTTC	CAISEGNSGSKETQYF
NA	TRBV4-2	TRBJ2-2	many	TGTGCCAGCAGCCAAGCCAGGGATGGCGGGGAGCTGTTTTTT	CASSQARDGGELFF
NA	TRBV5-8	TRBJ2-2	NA	TGTGCCAGCAGTCGACAGCCGAACACCGGGGAGCTGTTTTTT	CASSRQPNTGELFF
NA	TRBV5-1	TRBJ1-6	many	TGCGCCAGCAGCTTGGAGGCGGGCCCCTATAATTCACCCCTCCACTTT	CASSLEAGPYNSPLHF
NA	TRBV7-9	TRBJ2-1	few	TGTGCCAGCAGCTTTCTAGCCCGTGAGGGTGAGCAGTTCTTC	CASSFLAREGEQFF
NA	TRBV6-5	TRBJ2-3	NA	TGTGCCAGCAGTTACGGGCGGGGGCCCACGGATACGCAGTATTTT	CASSYGRGPTDTQYF
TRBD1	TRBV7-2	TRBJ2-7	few	TGTGCCAGCAGCCGTGGACAGGGGGCAACCTCCTACGAGCAGTACTTC	CASSRGQGATSYEQYF
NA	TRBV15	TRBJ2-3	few	TGTGCCACCAGCCCGTACGGGTATTTTCGCACAGATACGCAGTATTTT	CATSPYGYFRTDTQYF
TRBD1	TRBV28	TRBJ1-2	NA	TGTGCCAGCAGTTTATCGGGACAGGTTAACTATGGCTACACCTTC	CASSLSGQVNYGYTF
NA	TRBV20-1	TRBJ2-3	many	TGCAGTGCTGATTGGGGGGGCACAGATACGCAGTATTTT	CSADWGGTDTQYF
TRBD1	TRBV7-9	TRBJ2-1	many	TGTGCCAGCAATGGACAGGGGTTGAATGAGCAGTTCTTC	CASNGQGLNEQFF
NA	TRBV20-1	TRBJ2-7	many	TGCAGTGCCCTTGACCTCCCCTACTACGAGCAGTACTTC	CSALDLPYYEQYF
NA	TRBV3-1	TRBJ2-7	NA	TGTGCCAGCAGCCAAGGGGTTCTCGGGAACGAGCAGTACTTC	CASSQGVLGNEQYF
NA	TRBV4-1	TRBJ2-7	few	TGCGCCAGCAGCCAAGACCGGGTCGGCGAGCAGTACTTC	CASSQDRVGEQYF
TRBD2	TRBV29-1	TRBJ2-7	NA	TGCAGCGTTGATGAGTGGGGGGGCGAGCAGTACTTC	CSVDEWGGEQYF